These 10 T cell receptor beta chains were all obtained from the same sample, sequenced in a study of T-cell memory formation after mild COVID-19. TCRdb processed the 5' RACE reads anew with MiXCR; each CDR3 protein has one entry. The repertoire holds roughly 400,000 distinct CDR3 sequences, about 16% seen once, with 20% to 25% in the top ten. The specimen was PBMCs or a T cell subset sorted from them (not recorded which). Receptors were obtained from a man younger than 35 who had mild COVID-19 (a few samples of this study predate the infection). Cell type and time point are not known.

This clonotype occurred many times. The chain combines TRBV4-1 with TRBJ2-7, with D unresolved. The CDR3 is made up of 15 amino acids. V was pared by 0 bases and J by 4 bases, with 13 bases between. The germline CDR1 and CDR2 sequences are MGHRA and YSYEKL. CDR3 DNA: TGCGCCAGCAGCCAAGATCCGGGCTACATATACGAGCAGTACTTC. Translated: CASSQDPGYIYEQYF.

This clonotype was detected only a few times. CDR3 nucleotide sequence: TGTGCCAGCAGCGTTGCGGGGGGAGTAGCCTACGAGCAGTACTTC. It yields the protein CASSVAGGVAYEQYF. The chain carries TRBV9 and TRBJ2-7; 8 positions agree with TRBD2. CDR3 length equals 15 residues. The junction had 6 bases not matched to a gene; V was cut back by 2 bases and J by 2 bases. Germline lookup yields CDR1 SGDLS and CDR2 YYNGEE.

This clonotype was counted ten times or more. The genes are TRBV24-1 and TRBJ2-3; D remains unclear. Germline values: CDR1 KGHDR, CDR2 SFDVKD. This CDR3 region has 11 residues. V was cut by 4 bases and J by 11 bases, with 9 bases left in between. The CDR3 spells CATSDYSGQYF. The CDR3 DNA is TGTGCCACCAGTGACTACTCGGGGCAGTATTTT.

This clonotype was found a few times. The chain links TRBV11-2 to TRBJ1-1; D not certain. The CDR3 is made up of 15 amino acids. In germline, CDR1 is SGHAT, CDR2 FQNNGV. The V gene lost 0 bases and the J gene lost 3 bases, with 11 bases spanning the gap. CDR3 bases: TGTGCCAGCAGCTTAGATCCCGGACCCGACACTGAAGCTTTCTTT. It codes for CASSLDPGPDTEAFF.

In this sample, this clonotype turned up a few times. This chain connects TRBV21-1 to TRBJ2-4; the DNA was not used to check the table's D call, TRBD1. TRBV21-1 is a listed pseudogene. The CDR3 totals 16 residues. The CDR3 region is CASSPGGPTAKNIQYF. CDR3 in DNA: TGTGCCAGCAGCCCCGGGGGACCCACAGCCAAAAACATTCAGTACTTC.

The CDR3 bases are TGTGCCAGCAGCTTAGCCGGGACAGGAGGGACCCAGTACTTC. It is translated as CASSLAGTGGTQYF. The V gene is TRBV7-6, the J gene TRBJ2-5; 8 nucleotides agree with TRBD1. The CDR3 is 14 amino acids. V shed 0 bases, J shed 7 bases, and the junction held 4 bases outside the gene matches. Germline assignment: CDR1 SGHVS and CDR2 FNYEAQ.

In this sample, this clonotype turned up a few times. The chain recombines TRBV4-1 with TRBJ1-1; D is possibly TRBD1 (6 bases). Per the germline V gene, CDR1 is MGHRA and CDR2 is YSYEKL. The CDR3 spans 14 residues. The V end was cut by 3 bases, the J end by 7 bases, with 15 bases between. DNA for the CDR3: TGCGCCAGCAGCCACCTGGGGGGGGCGGGTGAAGCTTTCTTT. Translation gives CASSHLGGAGEAFF.

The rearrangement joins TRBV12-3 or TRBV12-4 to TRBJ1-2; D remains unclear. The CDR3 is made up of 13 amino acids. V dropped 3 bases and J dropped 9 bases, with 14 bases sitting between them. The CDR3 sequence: CASSFNGMMSYTF. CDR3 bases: TGTGCCAGCAGTTTCAACGGAATGATGAGCTACACCTTC.

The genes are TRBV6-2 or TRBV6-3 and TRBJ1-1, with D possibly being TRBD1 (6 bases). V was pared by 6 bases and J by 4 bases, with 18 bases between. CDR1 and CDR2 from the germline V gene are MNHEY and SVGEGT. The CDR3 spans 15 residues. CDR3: CASRGQPLAFTEAFF. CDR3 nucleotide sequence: TGTGCCAGCAGAGGACAGCCACTTGCATTCACTGAAGCTTTCTTT.

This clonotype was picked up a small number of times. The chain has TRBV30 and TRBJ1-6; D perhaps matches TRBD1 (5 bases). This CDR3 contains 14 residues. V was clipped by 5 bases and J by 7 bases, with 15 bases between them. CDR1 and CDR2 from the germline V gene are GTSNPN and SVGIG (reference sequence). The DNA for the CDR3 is TGTGCCTGGGGACTGGGGGTGCTCAATTCACCCCTCCACTTT. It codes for CAWGLGVLNSPLHF.